The next 20 T cell receptor beta chains were all read from a single sample in a study of shared clonotypes between healthy human individuals. Data came from immunoSEQ multiplex PCR; TCRdb stores just in-frame clones and leaves some out. The repertoire has approximately 1,000,000 clones, about 72% of them found once; the top ten carry almost 0.9%. Sequencing input: memory CD4+ T cells from PBMCs. The subset denotes: CD45RA-negative fraction. These receptors were obtained from a man aged 18 to 29 in good health. Some clones in this sample may be carry-over from other donors' samples.

The CDR3 sequence: CASSQDPENGYTF. The CDR3 coding sequence is TGCGCCAGCAGCCAAGATCCGGAGAATGGCTACACCTTC. The rearrangement uses TRBV4-1 and TRBJ1-2; D ambiguous. This CDR3 contains 13 residues. Trimming pared 0 bases from V and 6 bases from J, leaving 8 bases between. Per germline, CDR1 MGHRA and CDR2 YSYEKL.

A word on this clone: This specimen includes other DNA sequences encoding the same CDR3. V usage is TRBV28 and J usage is TRBJ2-1; TRBD2 might be the D (5 bases). This CDR3 spans 16 amino acids. Germline CDR1 MDHEN, CDR2 SYDVKM. V was shortened by 4 bases and J by 0 bases, with 13 bases between the two germline ends. This CDR3 is CASSSLAGSSYNEQFF. CDR3 coding DNA: TGTGCCAGCAGTTCCCTCGCGGGTTCCTCCTACAATGAGCAGTTCTTC.

This chain links TRBV28 with TRBJ1-5; D ambiguous. CDR1 is MDHEN, CDR2 SYDVKM, per germline. Trimming took 6 bases from V and 8 from J, leaving 14 bases between them. CDR3 length: 13 amino acids. Written as DNA, the CDR3 is TGTGCCAGCAGCAAGCTCCCGGGTGAGCCCCAGCATTTT. Its protein is CASSKLPGEPQHF.

V and J are TRBV7-8 and TRBJ2-3; no clear D gene. CDR3 length: 16 residues. Germline V lookup: CDR1 SGHVS, CDR2 FQNEAQ. The germline V and J ends were trimmed by 5 bases and 1 base, with 16 bases remaining between them. Here the CDR3 DNA reads TGTGCCAGCAGCCCCTGGGCAAGCGCCCGCACAGATACGCAGTATTTT. Its translation: CASSPWASARTDTQYF.

This chain joins TRBV11-1 and TRBJ2-5; D possibly matches TRBD1 or TRBD2 (5 bases each). V gave up 4 bases and J gave up 5 bases, with 20 bases separating them. CDR3 length: 16 residues. Germline CDR1 reads SGHAT; CDR2 reads FQDESV (reference sequence). The CDR3 loop reads CASSYRLGSEGETQYF. The DNA for the CDR3 is TGTGCCAGCAGCTATAGGCTAGGGTCCGAGGGGGAGACCCAGTACTTC.

This clone was seen only a few times. The chain employs TRBV30 and TRBJ1-2, with no clear D. Per germline, CDR1 GTSNPN and CDR2 SVGIG (reference sequence). Between the trimmed V and J ends, which lost 1 base and 3 bases, there was a span of 9 bases. The CDR3 is made up of 13 amino acids. The CDR3 loop is CAWSADAYYGYTF. The CDR3 DNA follows: TGTGCCTGGAGTGCCGACGCGTACTATGGCTACACCTTC. Combining the CDR3 with reference TRBV30 and TRBJ1-2 gives the whole variable domain SQTIHQWPATLVQPVGSPLSLECTVEGTSNPNLYWYRQAAGRGLQLLFYSVGIGQISSEVPQNLSASRPQDRQFILSSKKLLLSDSGFYLCAWSADAYYGYTFGSGTRLTVV.

The J gene is TRBJ2-7, the V gene TRBV28; TRBD2 matches 15 bases. Germline lookup yields CDR1 MDHEN and CDR2 SYDVKM. After removal of 5 bases from V and 5 bases from J, the junction contained 7 bases not matched to a gene. This CDR3 has 16 residues. The CDR3 sequence: CASSPLGLAGGDEQYF. CDR3 DNA sequence: TGTGCCAGCAGTCCCCTCGGACTAGCGGGAGGGGACGAGCAGTACTTC.

The rearrangement links TRBV18 to TRBJ1-5; 8 positions agree with TRBD1. V shed 3 bases and J 7 bases; nucleotides not matched to a gene: 8. The CDR3 totals 15 residues. Germline V gene data show CDR1 as KGHSH and CDR2 as LQKENI. The CDR3 spells CASSPREQGVQPQHF. The CDR3 region has the DNA TGTGCCAGCTCACCGAGGGAACAGGGGGTACAGCCCCAGCATTTT.

The count of this clone is one. The chain is built from TRBV29-1 and TRBJ2-1; D gene ambiguous. Germline values: CDR1 SQVTM, CDR2 ANQGSEA. The germline V and J ends were trimmed by 6 bases and 12 bases, with 15 bases remaining between them. The CDR3 spans 11 residues. Written as DNA, the CDR3 is TGCAGCGTCGCGGCAGGCCTCGGGCAGTTCTTC. Translation gives CSVAAGLGQFF.

This chain links TRBV5-1 with TRBJ2-3, with TRBD1 matching over 8 bases. The CDR3 covers 14 residues. The V gene end was trimmed by 0 bases and the J gene end by 4 bases; junction bases not matched to a gene: 1. The germline CDR1 and CDR2 sequences are SGHRS and YFSETQ. DNA for the CDR3: TGCGCCAGCAGCTTGGGGACAGGGTCAGATACGCAGTATTTT. It specifies CASSLGTGSDTQYF.

The rearrangement joins TRBV29-1 to TRBJ2-6; D might be TRBD1 or TRBD2, each matching 5 bases. The germline gives CDR1 SQVTM, CDR2 ANQGSEA. V lost 4 bases, J lost 0 bases, and 19 bases lay in between. The length of the CDR3 is 18 residues. CDR3 residues: CSVGETGRLLSGANVLTF. The CDR3 nucleotides read TGCAGCGTTGGAGAGACGGGACGACTCCTCTCTGGGGCCAACGTCCTGACTTTC.

The chain has TRBV6-1 and TRBJ2-1; 9 bases map to TRBD1. Germline V gene sequence: CDR1 MNHNS, CDR2 SASEGT. The CDR3 extends over 15 amino acids. The V segment lost 6 bases and the J segment 3 bases; nucleotides outside the gene matches: 6. The CDR3 DNA is TGTGCCAGCAGGAGAGGGGACAGGGACTACAATGAGCAGTTCTTC. Its translation: CASRRGDRDYNEQFF.

The chain couples TRBV5-4 to TRBJ2-7, with 7 positions matching TRBD1. The J segment lost 5 bases and the V segment lost 0 bases, leaving 8 bases of the junction unmatched. This CDR3 has 15 residues. Germline-derived CDR1 and CDR2 are SGHNT and YYREEE (reference sequence). The CDR3 DNA is TGTGCCAGCAGCTTGGACAGGGGAAGCAGGAACGAGCAGTACTTC. It encodes CASSLDRGSRNEQYF.

This rearrangement joins TRBV6-5 to TRBJ1-2; 10 bases map to TRBD1. Per germline, CDR1 MNHEY and CDR2 SVGAGI. Trimming at V came to 2 bases and at J to 4 bases, leaving 7 bases not matched to a gene. The CDR3 is 16 residues long. The CDR3 DNA sequence: TGTGCCAGCAGTTACGGGACAGGGGCAGGGACCTATGGCTACACCTTC. Translated, it gives CASSYGTGAGTYGYTF.

The chain has TRBV6-4 and TRBJ2-5, with D perhaps matching TRBD1 (5 bases). V lost 0 bases and J 2 bases, leaving 13 bases between the germline ends. The CDR3 covers 16 residues. Germline V gene lookup returns CDR1 MRHNA and CDR2 SNTAGT. The CDR3 DNA reads TGTGCCAGCAGTGACTCAACAGGAAGAGATCAAGAGACCCAGTACTTC. This gives the protein CASSDSTGRDQETQYF.

This clone came up a few times. This chain joins TRBV7-8 and TRBJ1-4, with TRBD1 matching 11 bases. The CDR3 consists of 16 residues. In germline, CDR1 is SGHVS, CDR2 FQNEAQ. The J segment lost 10 bases and the V segment lost 5 bases, leaving 12 bases of the junction unmatched. The CDR3 sequence is CASSLTRGQGGGKLFF. DNA of the CDR3: TGTGCCAGCAGCCTCACGAGGGGACAGGGGGGTGGAAAACTGTTTTTT.

This sequence joins TRBV18 and TRBJ2-1; D might be TRBD1 (5 bases). Between the trimmed V and J ends, which lost 1 base and 6 bases, there was a span of 13 bases. This CDR3 has 15 amino acids. Germline V gene lookup returns CDR1 KGHSH and CDR2 LQKENI. The CDR3 spells CASSPLGQGPNEQFF. DNA for the CDR3: TGTGCCAGCTCACCACTCGGGCAGGGTCCCAATGAGCAGTTCTTC.

The chain is built from TRBV9 and TRBJ2-1; D may be TRBD2 (5 bases). The CDR3 runs to 17 residues. Germline loops: CDR1 SGDLS, CDR2 YYNGEE. Trimming left V 2 bases short and J 0 bases short, with 15 bases between. The CDR3 DNA follows: TGTGCCAGCAGCGTCGCCGATCAGCGGAGCTCCTACAATGAGCAGTTCTTC. It encodes CASSVADQRSSYNEQFF.

The chain couples TRBV7-3 to TRBJ2-5, with a possible D match to TRBD2 (6 bases). CDR1 is SGHTA, CDR2 FQGTGA, per germline. V gave up 4 bases and J gave up 5 bases, with 14 bases separating them. The CDR3 covers 14 residues. The CDR3 here is CASSSGGAGETQYF. As DNA, the CDR3 is TGTGCCAGCAGCTCAGGAGGAGCGGGTGAGACCCAGTACTTC.

As for this clone: A far larger clone is one base from this, pointing to a likely read error. CDR3 bases: TGTGCCAGCAGTCCTCCGGGACAGGGCTCCTACGAGCAGTACTTC. As protein: CASSPPGQGSYEQYF. The gene calls are TRBV28 and TRBJ2-7, with 9 positions matching TRBD1. The CDR3 is 15 amino acids. V shed 5 bases and J 0 bases; nucleotides not matched to a gene: 5. CDR1 is MDHEN, CDR2 SYDVKM, per germline.